Listed here are 22 T cell receptor beta chains from one sample, sequenced in a study of CD4 T cell repertoires in COVID-19 (dated by TCRdb to the early 2020s). Library preparation was by the immunoSEQ multiplex PCR assay. Not all clones reach the TCRdb copy of this immuneACCESS table, which keeps in-frame sequences only. Checked studies attribute under half of the gap to unresolved V genes and leave the rest unexplained. This sample lists 65,000 to 95,000 clones; about 83% were detected once. The biggest ten clones account for around 0.59% of the sample. According to the study, the label for this sample's time point signals: sample from a COVID-19-recovered individual after infection. The material was CD4+ T cells from peripheral blood, obtained after recovery from COVID-19. The receptors were sampled from a human donor who had COVID-19.

The rearrangement links TRBV18 to TRBJ1-1, with 7 bases that match TRBD1. The ends lost 3 bases at V and 9 bases at J; junction bases unmatched: 7. Looked up from germline, CDR1 is KGHSH and CDR2 is LQKENI. The CDR3 is 13 residues long. The CDR3 sequence: CASSPDRDGKAFF. Here the CDR3 DNA reads TGTGCCAGCTCACCCGACAGGGACGGGAAAGCTTTCTTT.

The chain has TRBV29-1 and TRBJ1-2; D is unresolved. Trimming left V 1 base short and J 7 bases short, with 10 bases between. The CDR3 sequence is 12 residues long. Germline CDR1 reads SQVTM; CDR2 reads ANQGSEA. The CDR3 is CSVEGQGSGYTF. DNA for the CDR3: TGCAGCGTTGAAGGCCAAGGATCTGGCTACACCTTC.

This chain links TRBV7-9 with TRBJ1-4; 8 nucleotides match TRBD1. The CDR3 loop spans 14 amino acids. Germline V gene sequence: CDR1 SEHNR, CDR2 FQNEAQ (reference sequence). V shed 7 bases, J shed 8 bases, and the junction held 9 bases outside the gene matches. CDR3 in amino acids: CASNQAPGGEKLFF. Here the CDR3 DNA reads TGTGCCAGCAACCAGGCTCCAGGGGGCGAAAAACTGTTTTTT.

This chain joins TRBV19 and TRBJ2-7; perhaps TRBD1 as D (7 bases). The CDR3 consists of 14 residues. Trimming removed 4 bases at V and 4 bases at J, with 14 bases between. Per the germline V gene, CDR1 is LNHDA and CDR2 is SQIVND (reference sequence). For the CDR3, the DNA is TGTGCCAGTAGTAACCAGGGGGGAGAGTACGAGCAGTACTTC. Protein product: CASSNQGGEYEQYF.

The V and J genes are TRBV5-4 and TRBJ1-6; the match to TRBD1 covers 9 bases. Germline values: CDR1 SGHNT, CDR2 YYREEE (reference sequence). CDR3 length: 14 residues. Losses at the gene ends were 3 bases for V and 9 bases for J; bases not matched to a gene: 4. CDR3 coding DNA: TGTGCCAGCAGCTCCGGGACAGGGTCTTCACCCCTCCACTTT. Protein: CASSSGTGSSPLHF.

The chain is built from TRBV5-5 and TRBJ2-7; 9 bases fit TRBD2. CDR3 length: 15 amino acids. The germline gives CDR1 SGHKS, CDR2 YYEKEE (reference sequence). The V and J ends lost 6 bases and 7 bases, in that order; junction bases with no gene match: 14. CDR3 bases: TGTGCCAGCAACCCTACTAGCGGGTGGAAAAGAGAGCAGTACTTC. Encoded protein: CASNPTSGWKREQYF.

The chain recombines TRBV3-1 (or the pseudogene TRBV3-2) with TRBJ2-7, with 12 bases identical to TRBD2. The CDR3 is made up of 14 amino acids. V lost 4 bases and J lost 6; bases outside the gene matches: 4. Germline V gene data show CDR1 as LGHDT and CDR2 as YNNKEL (reference sequence). This chain's CDR3 is CASSPSGRVFEQYF. The CDR3 nucleotides are TGTGCCAGCAGCCCTAGCGGGAGGGTGTTCGAGCAGTACTTC.

The rearrangement links TRBV19 to TRBJ1-1, with TRBD1 matching 8 bases. Germline V lookup: CDR1 LNHDA, CDR2 SQIVND (reference sequence). CDR3 length: 15 amino acids. The V and J ends lost 5 bases and 0 bases, in that order; junction bases with no gene match: 5. The DNA for the CDR3 is TGTGCCAGTAGTTGGGCAGGGGGCCTGAACACTGAAGCTTTCTTT. It encodes CASSWAGGLNTEAFF.

The chain carries TRBV19 and TRBJ2-5; 9 bases map to TRBD2. The CDR3 spans 17 residues. CDR1 is LNHDA and CDR2 is SQIVND in the germline V gene (reference sequence). Trimming removed 10 bases from V and 5 bases from J; junction bases left unmatched: 20. The CDR3 DNA reads TGTGCCACTCAAGGGGTAGCGGGAGCGAATCGATGGGAGACCCAGTACTTC. Amino acids: CATQGVAGANRWETQYF.

The chain is built from TRBV9 and TRBJ2-3; the D is unclear. Trimming shortened V by 2 bases and J by 0 bases, and 10 bases separated the two germline ends. The V gene's germline CDR1 is SGDLS and CDR2 YYNGEE. The CDR3 is 15 amino acids. The CDR3 is CASSVGVASTDTQYF. CDR3 nucleotides: TGTGCCAGCAGCGTCGGAGTCGCTAGCACAGATACGCAGTATTTT.

The V gene is TRBV5-1, the J gene TRBJ2-7, with 8 bases identical to TRBD2. J gave up 0 bases and V 4 bases, and 12 bases lay outside the gene matches. CDR3 size: 17 residues. Germline CDR1 reads SGHRS; CDR2 reads YFSETQ. This chain's CDR3 is CASSRGTSERSSYEQYF. CDR3 nucleotide sequence: TGCGCCAGCAGCCGAGGGACTAGTGAAAGGAGCTCCTACGAGCAGTACTTC. Based on the CDR3 plus reference TRBV5-1 and TRBJ2-7, the full variable domain is KAGVTQTPRYLIKTRGQQVTLSCSPISGHRSVSWYQQTPGQGLQFLFEYFSETQRNKGNFPGRFSGRQFSNSRSEMNVSTLELGDSALYLCASSRGTSERSSYEQYFGPGTRLTVT.

The V call is TRBV3-1 (or the pseudogene TRBV3-2), the J call TRBJ2-1; TRBD2 aligns across 14 bases. The germline gives CDR1 LGHDT, CDR2 YNNKEL (reference sequence). The CDR3 runs to 16 residues. Trimming took 5 bases from V and 8 from J; bases not matched to a gene: 8. The CDR3 region is CASSSRLAGGPHEQFF. CDR3 DNA sequence: TGTGCCAGCAGCTCCCGACTAGCGGGAGGGCCCCATGAGCAGTTCTTC.

The V call is TRBV6-5, the J call TRBJ1-6; TRBD1 aligns across 8 bases. Trimming removed 7 bases from V and 9 bases from J; junction bases left unmatched: 8. This CDR3 comprises 14 residues. The germline V gene has CDR1 MNHEY and CDR2 SVGAGI. The CDR3 loop is CASITGGIGSPLHF. In DNA form, the CDR3 reads TGTGCCAGCATCACAGGGGGGATCGGTTCACCCCTCCACTTT.

CDR3 in amino acids: CASSSGLAGTDTQYF. In DNA, the CDR3 is TGTGCCAGCAGCTCAGGACTAGCGGGCACAGATACGCAGTATTTT. The rearrangement joins TRBV11-2 to TRBJ2-3, with 10 nucleotides matching TRBD2. This CDR3 comprises 15 residues. CDR1 is SGHAT, CDR2 FQNNGV, per germline. The ends lost 4 bases at V and 1 base at J; junction bases unmatched: 2.

This clone was counted between two and nine times. This chain joins TRBV7-3 and TRBJ1-1; a possible D gene is TRBD1 (5 bases). Trimming cost V 4 bases and J 1 base, with 7 bases left between them. Germline assignment: CDR1 SGHTA and CDR2 FQGTGA. The CDR3 contains 13 residues. The CDR3 DNA reads as TGTGCCAGCAGCTATCAGGGGAACACTGAAGCTTTCTTT. Amino acids: CASSYQGNTEAFF.

The chain links TRBV11-1 to TRBJ2-7; tentatively, D is TRBD1 or TRBD2 (6 bases each). Trimming left V 2 bases short and J 6 bases short, with 11 bases between. The CDR3 is 13 amino acids. The germline CDR1 and CDR2 sequences are SGHAT and FQDESV (reference sequence). Here the CDR3 reads CASSLSGGGEQYF. CDR3 coding DNA: TGTGCCAGCAGCTTATCCGGAGGGGGCGAGCAGTACTTC.

V is TRBV19 and J is TRBJ1-5; 9 bases agree with TRBD1. CDR1 and CDR2 from the germline V gene are LNHDA and SQIVND (reference sequence). Unmatched junction bases numbered 9, after V lost 3 bases and J lost 6 bases. There are 16 residues in the CDR3. The CDR3 nucleotides are TGTGCCAGTAGTATCCTCCAGGACAGGGGAGGTCAGCCCCAGCATTTT. Amino acids: CASSILQDRGGQPQHF.

The chain combines TRBV5-1 with TRBJ2-7; D is tentatively TRBD1 or TRBD2 (5 bases each). Between the trimmed V and J ends, which lost 6 bases and 6 bases, there was a span of 22 bases. The length of the CDR3 is 15 residues. Germline lookup yields CDR1 SGHRS and CDR2 YFSETQ. The CDR3 nucleotides are TGCGCCAGCAAAGGGGTTCTCGGGGATGGGGGCGAGCAGTACTTC. Translating it yields CASKGVLGDGGEQYF.

The chain joins TRBV19 to TRBJ2-7, with 10 bases aligning to TRBD1. V trimming: 4 bases; J trimming: 3 bases; junction bases outside the gene matches: 6. Germline CDR1 is LNHDA and CDR2 is SQIVND (reference sequence). The length of the CDR3 is 15 residues. CDR3 coding DNA: TGTGCCAGTAGTACCGGACAGGGGGGAATCTACGAGCAGTACTTC. This gives the protein CASSTGQGGIYEQYF.

This sequence joins TRBV28 and TRBJ2-7, with D possibly being TRBD2 (5 bases). Looked up from germline, CDR1 is MDHEN and CDR2 is SYDVKM. The ends were cut back, 7 bases at V and 3 bases at J, with 19 bases in the middle. The CDR3 is made up of 15 amino acids. CDR3 sequence (DNA): TGTGCCAGCACCCCCATAGGTGGGAGTCTCTACGAGCAGTACTTC. Encoded protein: CASTPIGGSLYEQYF. The full variable domain, in which reference TRBV28 and TRBJ2-7 provide the parts outside the CDR3, is DVKVTQSSRYLVKRTGEKVFLECVQDMDHENMFWYRQDPGLGLRLIYFSYDVKMKEKGDIPEGYSVSREKKERFSLILESASTNQTSMYLCASTPIGGSLYEQYFGPGTRLTVT.

The V call is TRBV7-6, the J call TRBJ1-4; D gene uncertain. The CDR3 contains 15 residues. Trimming took 1 base from V and 0 from J, leaving 6 bases between them. Germline CDR1 and CDR2: SGHVS and FNYEAQ. In nucleotides, the CDR3 is TGTGCCAGCAGCTTAGTACAAGCAACTAATGAAAAACTGTTTTTT. This encodes CASSLVQATNEKLFF.

Only a few counts were recorded for this clone. The V call is TRBV6-5, the J call TRBJ2-5; no firm D call. Trimming cost V 6 bases and J 5 bases, with 7 bases left between them. Looked up from germline, CDR1 is MNHEY and CDR2 is SVGAGI. The CDR3 contains 11 residues. Here the CDR3 reads CASRSPETQYF. Here the CDR3 DNA reads TGTGCCAGCAGGAGTCCCGAGACCCAGTACTTC.